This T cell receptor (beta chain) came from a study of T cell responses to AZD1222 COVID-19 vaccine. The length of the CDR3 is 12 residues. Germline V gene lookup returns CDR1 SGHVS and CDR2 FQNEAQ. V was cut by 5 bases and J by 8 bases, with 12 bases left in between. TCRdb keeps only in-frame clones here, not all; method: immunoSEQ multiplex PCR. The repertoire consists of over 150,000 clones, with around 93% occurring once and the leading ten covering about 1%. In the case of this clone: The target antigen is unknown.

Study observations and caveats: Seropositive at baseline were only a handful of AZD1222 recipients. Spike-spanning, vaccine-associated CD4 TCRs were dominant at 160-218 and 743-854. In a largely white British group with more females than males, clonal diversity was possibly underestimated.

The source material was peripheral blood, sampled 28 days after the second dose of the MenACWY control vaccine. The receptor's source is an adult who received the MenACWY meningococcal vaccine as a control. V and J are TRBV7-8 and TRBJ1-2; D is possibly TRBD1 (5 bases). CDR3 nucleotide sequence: TGTGCCAGCAGCCAACCAGGGTGGGGCTACACCTTC. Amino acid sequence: CASSQPGWGYTF. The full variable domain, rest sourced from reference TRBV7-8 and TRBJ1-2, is GAGVSQSPRYKVAKRGQDVALRCDPISGHVSLFWYQQALGQGPEFLTYFQNEAQLDKSGLPSDRFFAERPEGSVSTLKIQRTQQEDSAVYLCASSQPGWGYTFGSGTRLTVV.